This T cell receptor beta chain was sequenced in a study of response to subunit inactivated influenza vaccine. Broader study findings: Only a handful of new T cells, the authors suggested, are recruited with each seasonal influenza vaccination.

This clonotype was picked up a small number of times. The antigen is unknown. TCRdb recomputed calls from the RT-PCR reads with MiXCR, one row per CDR3 protein. The table records some 640,000 distinct CDR3 sequences, over 11% of them present only once. This CDR3 has 11 amino acids. Germline-derived CDR1 and CDR2 are SQVTM and ANQGSEA. V was pared by 3 bases and J by 5 bases, with 5 bases between. The clonotype was recovered from a man aged 45-65 years who received an inactivated influenza vaccine. The chain carries TRBV29-1 and TRBJ2-1; D gene unclear. Source: PBMCs from blood, taken 14 days before vaccination. Written as DNA, the CDR3 is TGCAGCGTTGACCCGAACAATGAGCAGTTCTTC. Amino acids: CSVDPNNEQFF.